This T cell receptor beta chain was recorded in a study of identical twins. Trimming took 0 bases from V and 7 from J, leaving 10 bases between them. The CDR3 is 14 residues long. Germline CDR1 MNHEY, CDR2 SMNVEV (reference sequence). TCRdb re-derived calls from the 5' RACE reads in MiXCR, one entry per CDR3 protein. In the table there are about 660,000 distinct CDR3 sequences, less than 10% of which are singletons. Study outcomes and limitations: Modelling underestimated the level of out-of-frame TCR alpha sharing observed in monozygotic twins.

This clonotype showed up just a few times. The target antigen is unknown. The sample was also linked to a second study, of yellow fever vaccine responses in identical twins.

What was sequenced was PBMCs. The chain is built from TRBV27 and TRBJ2-1; the D call may be TRBD1 or TRBD2 (6 bases each). This TCR derives from a woman aged 18-30 years in good health. CDR3 amino acids: CASSLSGGWNEQFF. Here the CDR3 DNA reads TGTGCCAGCAGTTTATCGGGGGGCTGGAATGAGCAGTTCTTC.